This T cell receptor beta chain was found in a study of blood T cell repertoires in COVID-19. Germline V gives CDR1 SGHDN, CDR2 FVKESK. V was cut by 0 bases and J by 2 bases, with 16 bases left in between. This CDR3 has 18 residues. Assay: immunoSEQ multiplex PCR; the TCRdb copy retains only in-frame clones and omits some. The sample has 100,000 to 150,000 clones, roughly 84% seen once. The chain couples TRBV14 to TRBJ1-4, with D possibly matching TRBD1 (5 bases). Sequencing was performed on PBMCs or T cells enriched from blood (not recorded which). This TCR came from a woman between 25 and 40 years old who had recovered from COVID-19. CDR3 nucleotide sequence: TGTGCCAGCAGCCAAGATCCGCCAACAGGTTCTACTAATGAAAAACTGTTTTTT. Its translation is CASSQDPPTGSTNEKLFF.